The 19 T cell receptor beta chains in this list originate from one sample, sequenced in a study of blood T cells in healthy people across ages. A J-beta primer mix and a sample-barcoded 5' primer were used in a second PCR of about 6 to 12 cycles. Using its own MiXCR run on the 5' RACE reads, TCRdb lists one record per CDR3 protein. The table lists about 630,000 distinct CDR3 sequences, around 21% of them singletons, with 3% to 4.5% in the top ten. The sample taken for sequencing was blood. The receptors were sampled from a man aged 65-85 years in good health.

This clonotype was recorded a few times. V gene TRBV7-2 combines with J gene TRBJ2-5, with 11 bases that match TRBD2. The CDR3 sequence is 15 residues long. The V segment lost 5 bases and the J segment 4 bases; nucleotides outside the gene matches: 6. Germline CDR1 SGHTA, CDR2 FQGNSA. The CDR3, as DNA: TGTGCCAGCAGCCCTGAACTAGCGGGAGTAGAGACCCAGTACTTC. It specifies CASSPELAGVETQYF.

This clonotype was seen a few times. This rearrangement joins TRBV20-1 to TRBJ1-1, with 9 bases aligning to TRBD1. Germline lookup yields CDR1 DFQATT and CDR2 SNEGSKA (reference sequence). The CDR3 runs 14 residues. The V and J ends lost 1 base and 2 bases, in that order; junction bases with no gene match: 2. CDR3 in DNA: TGCAGTGCTAGAGGTACAGGGGGCAACACTGAAGCTTTCTTT. Protein: CSARGTGGNTEAFF.

The gene calls are TRBV20-1 and TRBJ2-1; D remains ambiguous. V lost 1 base and J lost 4, with 11 bases in between. The CDR3 runs 14 residues. Germline V gene data show CDR1 as DFQATT and CDR2 as SNEGSKA (reference sequence). The CDR3 protein is CSARGFPLYNEQFF. The CDR3 bases are TGCAGTGCTAGAGGCTTCCCGCTTTACAATGAGCAGTTCTTC.

This clonotype was seen a few times. This chain joins TRBV6-2 or TRBV6-3 and TRBJ2-5, with TRBD2 matching 9 bases. The J call may be wrong; the DNA end is better matched by TRBJ2-7. From germline, CDR1 is MNHEY and CDR2 SVGEGT. This CDR3 has 15 amino acids. In DNA form, the CDR3 reads TGTGCCAGCAGATCCAGGACTAGCGATTCTTACGAGCAGTACTTC. Amino acid sequence: CASRSRTSDSYEQYF.

This clonotype was counted only a few times. The chain couples TRBV12-3 or TRBV12-4 to TRBJ1-2; 11 nucleotides match TRBD1. There are 16 residues in the CDR3. Unmatched junction bases numbered 11, after V lost 3 bases and J lost 8 bases. CDR3 residues: CASSFPQGQGAWGYTF. CDR3 in DNA: TGTGCCAGCAGTTTCCCACAAGGACAGGGGGCGTGGGGCTACACCTTC.

This clonotype was detected a few times. The CDR3 protein is CASSARDRVKETQYF. CDR3 bases: TGCGCCAGCAGCGCCCGGGACAGGGTTAAGGAGACCCAGTACTTC. This sequence joins TRBV5-1 and TRBJ2-5; TRBD1 matches 9 bases. The CDR3 extends over 15 amino acids. CDR1 is SGHRS and CDR2 is YFSETQ in the germline V gene. The V segment lost 4 bases and the J segment 5 bases; nucleotides outside the gene matches: 9.

The table lists this clonotype with a few counts. The DNA for the CDR3 is TGTGCCAGCAGGAAATGGGACAGTTATAATTCACCCCTCCACTTT. Protein product: CASRKWDSYNSPLHF. The gene calls are TRBV27 and TRBJ1-6; 7 positions match TRBD1. CDR3 size: 15 residues. In germline, CDR1 is MNHEY, CDR2 SMNVEV (reference sequence). V lost 6 bases and J lost 4; bases outside the gene matches: 6.

This clonotype was counted between two and nine times. The chain joins TRBV12-3 or TRBV12-4 to TRBJ2-5, with 8 bases identical to TRBD1. The J call may be incorrect, as the DNA end agrees better with TRBJ2-7. The CDR3 contains 16 residues. Here the CDR3 reads CASSFSPTGGVYEQYF. CDR3 in DNA: TGTGCCAGCAGTTTTTCCCCAACAGGGGGTGTATACGAGCAGTACTTC.

The J gene is TRBJ2-5, the V gene TRBV4-1; D uncertain. V was trimmed by 0 bases and J by 5 bases, leaving 7 bases between them. The CDR3 length is 13 residues. CDR1 is MGHRA and CDR2 is YSYEKL in the germline V gene. In DNA form, the CDR3 reads TGCGCCAGCAGCCAAGATGAAGGGGAGACCCAGTACTTC. This codes for CASSQDEGETQYF.

This clonotype was found a few times. One end of the junction is discordant with germline, which a read error may explain. This chain links TRBV5-1 with TRBJ1-4; D might be TRBD1 (5 bases). In germline, CDR1 is SGHRS, CDR2 YFSETQ. There are 15 residues in the CDR3. CDR3 bases: TGCACCAGCACCCCAGGGAATTCAGCTAATGAAAAACTGTTTTTT. This encodes CTSTPGNSANEKLFF.

This clonotype was seen only a few times. The chain links TRBV28 to TRBJ2-5; 7 nucleotides align to TRBD1. The J segment lost 5 bases and the V segment lost 5 bases, leaving 17 bases of the junction unmatched. CDR3 length: 17 amino acids. Germline V CDR1 and CDR2: MDHEN, SYDVKM. CDR3 in DNA: TGTGCCAGCAGTCCGCCCCTTGATGACAGGGTAGGGGAGACCCAGTACTTC. Encoded protein: CASSPPLDDRVGETQYF.

The rearrangement joins TRBV11-2 to TRBJ2-3, with TRBD2 matching 12 bases. The trim removed 5 bases at V and 5 bases at J, leaving 8 bases unmatched. The CDR3 contains 16 residues. Germline assignment: CDR1 SGHAT and CDR2 FQNNGV. This CDR3 is CASSTRLAGVGDTQYF. The CDR3 DNA reads as TGTGCCAGCAGCACTCGACTAGCGGGAGTAGGAGATACGCAGTATTTT.

The chain combines TRBV20-1 with TRBJ2-5; TRBD1 agrees at 9 bases. After removal of 3 bases from V and 3 bases from J, the junction contained 11 bases not matched to a gene. This CDR3 is 16 amino acids long. Germline CDR1 is DFQATT and CDR2 is SNEGSKA (reference sequence). DNA for the CDR3: TGCAGTGCTAGTGTGGACAGGGGCCTGATAAAAGAGACCCAGTACTTC. Translated, it gives CSASVDRGLIKETQYF.

The CDR3: CASSFRIVTRNNEQFF. DNA for the CDR3: TGTGCCAGCAGCTTTCGTATTGTGACACGTAACAATGAGCAGTTCTTC. The V call is TRBV13, the J call TRBJ2-5; D gene unclear. The J call is doubtful: the DNA matches TRBJ2-1 better. The CDR3 is 16 residues long. Per the germline V gene, CDR1 is PRHDT and CDR2 is FYEKMQ (reference sequence).

This clonotype has at least ten counts. V and J are TRBV6-5 and TRBJ1-1; possibly TRBD1 for D (6 bases). There are 12 residues in the CDR3. The V gene's germline CDR1 is MNHEY and CDR2 SVGAGI. V lost 6 bases and J 8 bases, leaving 13 bases between the germline ends. The CDR3 loop reads CASSPDRREAFF. Written as DNA, the CDR3 is TGTGCCAGCAGCCCGGACAGAAGAGAAGCTTTCTTT.

About this clonotype itself: A much larger clonotype is one base distant, so this may be a read error. The chain employs TRBV28 and TRBJ2-1; D is uncertain. The CDR3 contains 11 residues. Per germline, CDR1 MDHEN and CDR2 SYDVKM. The CDR3 sequence is CASSLTETQHF. As DNA, the CDR3 is TGTGCCAGCAGTTTAACGGAGACCCAGCACTTC.

This clonotype has a handful of counts. V gene TRBV29-1 combines with J gene TRBJ2-5; 11 positions match TRBD2. The DNA end is a closer match to TRBJ2-1, so the J assignment may be wrong. The CDR3 covers 14 residues. Germline loops: CDR1 SQVTM, CDR2 ANQGSEA. The CDR3 nucleotides are TGCAGCGTTGAAACTAGCGGGAGTATAGATGAGCAGTTCTTC. Its protein is CSVETSGSIDEQFF.

The rearrangement uses TRBV20-1 and TRBJ2-5, with D perhaps matching TRBD2 (5 bases). CDR3 length: 13 residues. CDR1 and CDR2 (germline): DFQATT, SNEGSKA (reference sequence). V was shortened by 6 bases and J by 5 bases, with 16 bases between the two germline ends. The CDR3 is CSARRDHGETQYF. The CDR3 coding sequence is TGCAGTGCCCGCCGGGATCACGGGGAGACCCAGTACTTC.

The chain is built from TRBV18 and TRBJ1-2, with no clear D. The CDR3 spans 15 residues. V dropped 0 bases and J dropped 3 bases, with 11 bases sitting between them. Per germline, CDR1 KGHSH and CDR2 LQKENI. The CDR3 here is CASSPPTTGDYGYTF. For the CDR3, the DNA is TGTGCCAGCTCACCACCGACGACTGGGGACTATGGCTACACCTTC.